Listed here is a single T cell receptor (beta chain). What it recognizes is unknown. The assay was immunoSEQ multiplex PCR, and TCRdb's table has in-frame clones only and misses some. The table has roughly 200,000 clones, about 90% seen once. The data derive from a study of T cell responses to AZD1222 COVID-19 vaccine. Overall study context: Second-dose schedules of about 4 or about 12 weeks were combined. Study observations and caveats: Donors were mostly white British, more females; clonal diversity possibly underestimated.

V dropped 7 bases and J dropped 9 bases, with 24 bases sitting between them. This CDR3 is 15 amino acids long. In germline, CDR1 is MNHEY, CDR2 SMNVEV (reference sequence). The source is an adult in good health. The gene calls are TRBV27 and TRBJ1-2; tentatively, D is TRBD1 (5 bases). The sequencing here drew on peripheral blood, taken on day 0 of AZD1222 vaccination. In DNA form, the CDR3 reads TGTGCCAGCATTTCTTGGAAGGGACGCTTTCCTAGCTACACCTTC. Translating gives CASISWKGRFPSYTF.